This T cell receptor (beta chain) was observed in a study of shared clonotypes between healthy human individuals (dated by TCRdb to about 2020). Looking at the study overall: Three men and a couple of women, aged 18 to 49 years, made up the cohort. Different laboratories and diverse techniques were used to prepare libraries and sequence TCR repertoires, to increase sequencing depth and limit assay-specific biases. Per donor, leukapheresis produced somewhere between about 0.94 and 10 billion PBMCs. To estimate repertoire size and how much clonotypes are shared between individuals, the study performed deep sequencing of blood TCR repertoires from about 5 healthy adults. Overall results and qualifications from the work: Because the study included only a small number of donors, the genetic and exposure-history diversity represented was limited. Pairwise subsampling led to the expectation that sequencing depth would affect the degree of clonotype sharing among donors. Only blood was sampled, and tissue TCR repertoires likely differ from those in blood.

Using the deep immunoSEQ assay, TCR CDR3 regions were amplified from genomic DNA by multiplex PCR. Extracted genomic DNA from each cell subset was distributed evenly across all wells of several immunoSEQ 96-well plates, and each plate was treated as a replicate. For unsorted PBMC, approximately 0.3 ug of genomic DNA, equivalent to about 30,000 T cell genomes, went into each replicate PCR. Unsorted PBMC genomic DNA was sequenced across ten immunoSEQ deep assay plates. The purified libraries were quantified using a Qubit 3.0 fluorometer, sized with a Bioanalyzer 2100, and then quantified again using the KAPA Library Quantification kit. Every immunoSEQ 96-well plate was sequenced on a separate single-read 150-cycle Illumina NextSeq 550 flow cell. On the study's bioinformatics: Because only junctional sequences without quality scores were contained in the immunoSEQ output, filtering matching that applied to full-length reads could not be performed. Sequences were annotated with PyIR, a Python wrapper for IgBLAST v1.9, using IMGT germline references to assign V/J genes and CDR3. Reads were removed for weak V/J assignments (E-value above 1e-6), missing CDR3, stop codons, out-of-frame junctions, or ambiguous translated residues. A V3J clonotype was defined by an identical inferred V gene, J gene, and CDR3 amino acid sequence. To compute the percentage overlap between repertoires, the number of shared unique clonotypes was divided by the size of the smaller repertoire. Richness of each repertoire was evaluated using RTK rarefaction, the Chao1 estimator, and Recon v2.1 estimates of unobserved clonotypes. TCRdb carries this immuneACCESS record with in-frame sequences only. Its versions omit some clonotypes, under half of them owing to an unresolved V gene in the studies checked, with the rest unexplained. From that table come the V and J calls and clone size; the DNA was used to work out D and trimming. In all, the sample holds 450,000 to 500,000 clones, and around four fifths of those were seen once. The top ten clones comprise about 12% of the sample.

The donors were healthy, HIV-negative adults with no recently reported acute infections or vaccinations. Only Caucasian adults living in Nashville, Tennessee, USA were represented among the donors. For unsorted samples, some 90 million PBMCs were counted and genomic DNA was extracted with the QIAamp DNA Blood Mini kit. After blood collection by leukapheresis, PBMCs were isolated using Ficoll-Histopaque density gradient centrifugation and then cryopreserved in the vapor phase of liquid nitrogen. The count of this clone is one. There is no known antigen for this receptor. Per-nucleotide qualities are absent, and no much larger clonotype sits a single base away. Germline trimming: 1 base from V, 7 bases from J; junction bases outside gene matches: 13. The CDR3 contains 18 residues, cysteine and phenylalanine counted. Only the CDR3 DNA is retained, 54 bases long and in frame from the first base. CDR1 MGHRA and CDR2 YSYEKL are derived from the germline V gene.

Sequences were obtained from PBMCs. This receptor was taken from a woman aged 40 to 50 in good health. Some clones in this sample may be carry-over from other donors' samples. Rearrangement joined TRBV4-1 to TRBJ1-4, with 9 middle bases fitting TRBD1. CDR3 region: CASSQGGIPGQGSEKLFF. The sequenced DNA is TGCGCCAGCAGCCAAGGTGGAATACCGGGACAGGGTTCTGAAAAACTGTTTTTT.